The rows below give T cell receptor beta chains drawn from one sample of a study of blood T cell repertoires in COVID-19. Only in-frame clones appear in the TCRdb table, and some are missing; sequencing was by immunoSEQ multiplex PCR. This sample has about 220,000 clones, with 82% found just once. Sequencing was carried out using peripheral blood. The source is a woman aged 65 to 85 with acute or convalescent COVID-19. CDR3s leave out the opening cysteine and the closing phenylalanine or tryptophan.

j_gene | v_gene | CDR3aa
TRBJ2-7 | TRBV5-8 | ASSRNRGALGEQY
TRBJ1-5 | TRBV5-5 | ASSLWGIEGQPQH
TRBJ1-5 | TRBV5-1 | ASSSDGDSNQPQH
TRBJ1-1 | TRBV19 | ASQNRGRGMNTEAF
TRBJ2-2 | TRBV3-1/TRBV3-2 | ASSRTSAPTGELF
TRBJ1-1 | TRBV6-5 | ASRPTGDEAF
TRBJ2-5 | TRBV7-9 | ASSSAGTVGQETQY
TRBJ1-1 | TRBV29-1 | SGQWNTEAF
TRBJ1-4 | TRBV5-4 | ASSFGPEEKLF
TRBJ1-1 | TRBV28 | ASSFTGGRDEAF
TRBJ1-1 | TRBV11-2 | ASSSEDRMNTEAF
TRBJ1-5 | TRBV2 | ASSEAIRGSNQPQH
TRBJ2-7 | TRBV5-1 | ASSIGTGYDEQY
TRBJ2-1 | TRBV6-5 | ASSYSRLAGGHEQF
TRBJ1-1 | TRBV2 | ASSSLGTGVAF
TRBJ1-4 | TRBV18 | ASSREEANEKLF
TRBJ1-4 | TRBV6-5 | ASSYSGIPTNEKLF